This note documents a single T cell receptor (beta chain) sequence. This record comes from a study of blood T cell repertoires in COVID-19. Study as a whole: Samples of COVID-19 (acute and convalescent) were obtained from the United States, Italy and Spain. From T cells, B-cell-depleted T cells, or PBMCs came the material, which was cDNA or gDNA.

V was pared by 5 bases and J by 4 bases, with 9 bases of the junction left unmatched. The CDR3 is made up of 15 amino acids. Germline assignment: CDR1 MNHNY and CDR2 SVGAGI (reference sequence). Authors' methods: The assay estimated nucleated cells by amplifying reference gene primers. Generated by immunoSEQ multiplex PCR, the TCRdb table keeps only in-frame clones and is missing some. V, J and clone size are those of that table, while D and trimming were read from the DNA. The sample shows about 200,000 clones, around 87% of them seen only once. The clonotype comes from a man between 60 and 70 years old with acute or convalescent COVID-19. The chain couples TRBV6-6 to TRBJ1-2; 8 nucleotides match TRBD1. Sequencing was carried out using peripheral blood. The CDR3 DNA reads as TGTGCCAGCAGTACCCCGACAGGGGCAATCTATGGCTACACCTTC. The encoded protein is CASSTPTGAIYGYTF.